Sequencing of this T cell receptor (beta chain) was carried out in a study of blood T cell repertoires in COVID-19. Across the study: Donors in the United States, Italy and Spain gave samples during acute or convalescent COVID-19. Sources were T cells, B-cell-depleted T cells, or PBMCs; the material itself was cDNA or gDNA.

Original analysis: For nucleated cells, counts were estimated from reference gene primer amplification. Assay used: immunoSEQ multiplex PCR; TCRdb lists only in-frame clones, some missing. V, J and clone size were drawn from that table, and D and trimming were deduced from the DNA. The data hold about 230,000 clones, with 70% to 85% observed a single time. The receptor comes from a man aged 35 to 55 who had recovered from COVID-19. The sample comprised peripheral blood.

CDR3 coding DNA: TGTGCCACCAGTGACGAGGGACAGAGCACAGATACGCAGTATTTT. This sequence encodes CATSDEGQSTDTQYF. The rearrangement joins TRBV24-1 to TRBJ2-3, with 7 bases aligning to TRBD1. This CDR3 is 15 amino acids long. CDR1 is KGHDR and CDR2 is SFDVKD in the germline V gene. V shed 4 bases and J 0 bases; nucleotides not matched to a gene: 3.